This T cell receptor beta chain came from a study of Graves' ophthalmopathy and Graves' hyperthyroidism. This clonotype showed up many times. Amplification from RNA transcripts yielded the TCR beta CDR3 regions. Scientists carried out first-round RT-PCR using HTBI primers and then a second-round multiplex PCR. MiXCR, run by TCRdb on the multiplex PCR reads, gives a single entry per CDR3 protein. The table shows approximately 500,000 distinct CDR3 sequences, with over 13% occurring only once. Other autoimmune diseases, uncontrolled infections, pregnancy or lactation ruled patients out of participation. A roughly 10 ml volume of fresh peripheral blood provided the PBMCs. V was pared by 2 bases and J by 1 base, with 8 bases of the junction left unmatched. This CDR3 spans 17 amino acids. The V gene's germline CDR1 is MNHNS and CDR2 SASEGT.

This receptor was taken from a woman in her twenties or thirties with Graves' ophthalmopathy. This chain connects TRBV6-1 to TRBJ1-1; the match to TRBD1 covers 9 bases. Sequencing was carried out using blood. The CDR3 loop is CASSEPAGTGRNTEAFF. The CDR3, as DNA: TGTGCCAGCAGTGAACCCGCCGGGACAGGGAGGAACACTGAAGCTTTCTTT.